What follows describes a single T cell receptor beta chain. The CDR3 spans 14 residues. CDR1 MDHEN and CDR2 SYDVKM come from the germline V gene. With 3 bases removed from V and 1 base from J, the gap between germline ends came to 7 bases. Under the authors' procedure: Researchers report that nucleated cell counts were estimated from reference gene primer amplification. Profiled with immunoSEQ multiplex PCR; TCRdb holds only in-frame clones, not every one. For V, J and clone size, that table is used; D and trimming come from the DNA. Of approximately 53,000 clones listed, around 80% are singletons. The data were obtained in a study of blood T cell repertoires in COVID-19.

J is TRBJ1-5 and V is TRBV28; D is perhaps TRBD1 (5 bases). The sample taken for sequencing was PBMCs or T cells enriched from blood (not recorded which). This clonotype was obtained from a woman aged 50 to 65 with acute COVID-19. As DNA, the CDR3 is TGTGCCAGCAGTTTCGCAGGGAGCAATCAGCCCCAGCATTTT. Amino acid sequence: CASSFAGSNQPQHF.